These 18 T cell receptor beta chains originate from one sample sequenced in a study of T cell responses to AZD1222 COVID-19 vaccine listed by TCRdb under 2021. The sample's time point label is to be understood as: baseline before first vaccination. The library relied on the immunoSEQ multiplex PCR assay. Held by TCRdb, this immuneACCESS table contains in-frame sequences only and omits some clones. Under half of the omission traces to an unresolved V gene where checked; the cause of the rest is unknown. The sample includes 130,000 or so clones, with 93% observed a single time. Around 5.4% of the sample comes from the top ten. The input for sequencing was peripheral blood, taken on day 0 of AZD1222 vaccination. The receptors stem from an adult in good health.

The gene calls are TRBV5-1 and TRBJ2-1; 13 bases match TRBD2. Trimming took 4 bases from V and 0 from J; bases not matched to a gene: 10. This CDR3 has 19 amino acids. The germline V gene has CDR1 SGHRS and CDR2 YFSETQ. The CDR3 DNA follows: TGCGCCAGCAGCCCCAGGCCACTAGCGGGGGGGGGCTCCTACAATGAGCAGTTCTTC. This encodes CASSPRPLAGGGSYNEQFF.

This chain connects TRBV7-3 to TRBJ2-1; D is ambiguous. The CDR3 extends over 12 amino acids. V was pared by 2 bases and J by 7 bases, with 6 bases between. CDR1 SGHTA and CDR2 FQGTGA come from the germline V gene. The CDR3 nucleotides are TGTGCCAGCAGCTTAGGCCAGAATGAGCAGTTCTTC. Amino acid sequence: CASSLGQNEQFF.

The V gene is TRBV11-2, the J gene TRBJ1-5; D possibly corresponds to TRBD1 (6 bases). The CDR3 sequence is 15 residues long. The germline V gene has CDR1 SGHAT and CDR2 FQNNGV. V was clipped by 4 bases and J by 7 bases, with 17 bases between them. DNA of the CDR3: TGTGCCAGCAGCTATGGGGGGCAGGGGCACCAGCCCCAGCATTTT. Translated: CASSYGGQGHQPQHF.

This chain joins TRBV7-2 and TRBJ1-2, with 10 bases lining up with TRBD1. Germline V CDR1 and CDR2: SGHTA, FQGNSA. The CDR3 consists of 16 residues. V shed 2 bases and J 5 bases; nucleotides not matched to a gene: 8. The chain's CDR3 is CASSLPSGTGVYGYTF. DNA for the CDR3: TGTGCCAGCAGCTTACCTTCCGGGACAGGGGTATATGGCTACACCTTC.

The chain uses TRBV5-1 and TRBJ1-1; 8 nucleotides line up with TRBD1. Germline V CDR1 and CDR2: SGHRS, YFSETQ. The CDR3 is made up of 14 amino acids. Trimming at V came to 4 bases and at J to 2 bases, leaving 4 bases not matched to a gene. The CDR3 nucleotides read TGCGCCAGCAGCACAGACAGGGGCAACACTGAAGCTTTCTTT. Translated, it gives CASSTDRGNTEAFF.

V usage is TRBV6-6 and J usage is TRBJ1-1, with 7 bases matching TRBD1. The ends lost 2 bases at V and 1 base at J; junction bases unmatched: 1. CDR1 MNHNY and CDR2 SVGAGI come from the germline V gene (reference sequence). The CDR3 is 14 residues long. The CDR3 DNA is TGTGCCAGCAGTTACAGGACAGGGAACACTGAAGCTTTCTTT. Its protein product is CASSYRTGNTEAFF.

The chain combines TRBV11-2 with TRBJ2-3; TRBD1 matches 10 bases. CDR3 length equals 15 residues. J gave up 15 bases and V 4 bases, and 16 bases lay outside the gene matches. The germline V gene has CDR1 SGHAT and CDR2 FQNNGV. This chain's CDR3 is CASSWMTGGASPAYF. CDR3 coding DNA: TGTGCCAGCAGCTGGATGACAGGGGGCGCAAGTCCCGCTTATTTT.

The chain carries TRBV25-1 and TRBJ2-7; D ambiguous. Germline V gene lookup returns CDR1 MGHDK and CDR2 SYGVNS. The length of the CDR3 is 13 residues. V dropped 4 bases and J dropped 2 bases, with 9 bases sitting between them. The CDR3 coding sequence is TGTGCCAGCAGTGGAGGCGGAACCTACGAGCAGTACTTC. It encodes CASSGGGTYEQYF.

The chain couples TRBV19 to TRBJ1-3; D remains ambiguous. This CDR3 has 13 residues. CDR1 is LNHDA and CDR2 is SQIVND in the germline V gene (reference sequence). With 5 bases removed from V and 10 bases from J, the gap between germline ends came to 15 bases. The CDR3 sequence: CASSPGPGATIYF. CDR3 nucleotide sequence: TGTGCCAGTAGTCCAGGACCCGGAGCGACCATATATTTT.

This chain joins TRBV12-3 or TRBV12-4 and TRBJ2-7, with a weak D call TRBD1 (5 bases). Between the trimmed V and J ends, which lost 5 bases and 5 bases, there was a span of 10 bases. The CDR3 extends over 12 amino acids. Here the CDR3 reads CASSADSNEQYF. CDR3 DNA sequence: TGTGCCAGCAGTGCTGACAGCAACGAGCAGTACTTC.

V and J are TRBV7-9 and TRBJ2-5; TRBD2 matches at 10 bases. Germline V gene data show CDR1 as SEHNR and CDR2 as FQNEAQ (reference sequence). The CDR3 has 14 residues. V was pared by 5 bases and J by 3 bases, with 3 bases of the junction left unmatched. This CDR3 reads CASSRTSGEETQYF. CDR3 nucleotides: TGTGCCAGCAGCAGGACTAGCGGCGAAGAGACCCAGTACTTC.

The genes are TRBV27 and TRBJ1-5; D unclear. Trimming took off 5 bases at V and 1 base at J, with 15 bases between the two ends. Germline values: CDR1 MNHEY, CDR2 SMNVEV (reference sequence). This CDR3 has 16 amino acids. Here the CDR3 reads CASSPSFGESNQPQHF. Written as DNA, the CDR3 is TGTGCCAGCAGTCCCTCGTTTGGGGAAAGCAATCAGCCCCAGCATTTT.

The V gene is TRBV29-1, the J gene TRBJ1-3, with D tentatively TRBD1 (5 bases). Between the trimmed V and J ends, which lost 2 bases and 3 bases, there was a span of 11 bases. The CDR3 length is 14 residues. Germline values: CDR1 SQVTM, CDR2 ANQGSEA. This CDR3 reads CSVELGEDGNTIYF. In nucleotides, the CDR3 is TGCAGCGTTGAACTGGGGGAAGATGGAAACACCATATATTTT.

The chain combines TRBV6-5 with TRBJ2-7, with D maybe TRBD1 (5 bases). The CDR3 contains 13 residues. V dropped 7 bases and J dropped 1 base, with 11 bases sitting between them. Germline V CDR1 and CDR2: MNHEY, SVGAGI. The CDR3 DNA reads TGTGCCAGCACGCTACAGGAATCCTACGAGCAGTACTTC. This gives the protein CASTLQESYEQYF.

V and J are TRBV14 and TRBJ1-1; a possible D gene is TRBD1 (5 bases). This CDR3 region has 13 residues. The germline CDR1 and CDR2 sequences are SGHDN and FVKESK. The germline V and J ends were trimmed by 2 bases and 5 bases, with 9 bases remaining between them. This CDR3 reads CASSQIGVTEAFF. The CDR3 DNA follows: TGTGCCAGCAGCCAAATAGGGGTGACTGAAGCTTTCTTT.

The chain links TRBV3-1 (or the pseudogene TRBV3-2) to TRBJ2-3; 9 bases line up with TRBD2. CDR3 length: 17 amino acids. J gave up 4 bases and V 0 bases, and 8 bases lay outside the gene matches. Germline CDR1 reads LGHDT; CDR2 reads YNNKEL (reference sequence). CDR3 in DNA: TGTGCCAGCAGCCAAGATTTAGCGGGGGCATCGGCAGATACGCAGTATTTT. Its protein product is CASSQDLAGASADTQYF.

This chain links TRBV19 with TRBJ1-2; 8 bases map to TRBD1. J was trimmed by 4 bases and V by 7 bases; bases with no gene match: 8. The germline gives CDR1 LNHDA, CDR2 SQIVND (reference sequence). This CDR3 region has 14 residues. CDR3 in amino acids: CASNLQGALYGYTF. In DNA form, the CDR3 reads TGTGCCAGTAATCTTCAGGGGGCCCTCTATGGCTACACCTTC.

The rearrangement uses TRBV27 and TRBJ2-3, with 7 positions matching TRBD1. V shed 4 bases, J shed 2 bases, and the junction held 9 bases outside the gene matches. Germline assignment: CDR1 MNHEY and CDR2 SMNVEV (reference sequence). The CDR3 totals 16 residues. The chain's CDR3 is CASSSWVQGITDTQYF. As DNA, the CDR3 is TGTGCCAGCAGTTCGTGGGTACAGGGGATCACAGATACGCAGTATTTT.